The 24 T cell receptor beta chains listed next were all sequenced from one sample in a study of shared T cell receptors in the human thymus. Clones were read by immunoSEQ multiplex PCR, and TCRdb kept only the in-frame ones, dropping some. The table has hundreds of thousands of clones, around 89% seen once; the top ten hold about 0.01%. These sequences were also reported in another study, on human thymus T cells.

Material: thymocytes. The origin of the receptors is a boy younger than two with a congenital heart defect.

The chain combines TRBV5-1 with TRBJ1-3, with TRBD1 as a possible D gene (5 bases). CDR1 SGHRS and CDR2 YFSETQ come from the germline V gene. The CDR3 runs 16 residues. V was shortened by 7 bases and J by 4 bases, with 21 bases between the two germline ends. The CDR3 DNA is TGCGCCAGCTTCGGGGGTGAGGGCCTCGCGGGAAACACCATATATTTT. Amino acids: CASFGGEGLAGNTIYF.

The V gene is TRBV4-3, the J gene TRBJ2-5; TRBD1 might be the D (5 bases). With 0 bases removed from V and 5 bases from J, the gap between germline ends came to 19 bases. The V gene's germline CDR1 is LGHNA and CDR2 YSLEER. This CDR3 comprises 17 residues. The CDR3 region has the DNA TGCGCCAGCAGCCAAGATAGGCCAACAGGTTGGCTGGAGACCCAGTACTTC. Protein sequence: CASSQDRPTGWLETQYF.

The gene calls are TRBV28 and TRBJ1-6, with 7 nucleotides matching TRBD1. Per the germline V gene, CDR1 is MDHEN and CDR2 is SYDVKM. CDR3 size: 19 residues. After removal of 7 bases from V and 2 bases from J, the junction contained 17 bases not matched to a gene. CDR3 sequence: CASTPNGTGVGAYNSPLHF. The DNA of the CDR3 is TGTGCCAGCACCCCGAACGGTACAGGGGTCGGCGCCTATAATTCACCCCTCCACTTT.

This sequence joins TRBV5-1 and TRBJ2-3, with D uncertain. Germline CDR1 reads SGHRS; CDR2 reads YFSETQ. V lost 1 base to trimming and J lost 6 bases, with 12 bases between them. The CDR3 loop spans 14 amino acids. The CDR3 bases are TGCGCCAGCAGCTTGAGCCTTCCCCCCGATACGCAGTATTTT. Translating it yields CASSLSLPPDTQYF.

This rearrangement joins TRBV18 to TRBJ2-7, with 8 bases that match TRBD2. The germline V gene encodes CDR1 KGHSH and CDR2 LQKENI. The CDR3 is made up of 18 amino acids. The V gene end was trimmed by 3 bases and the J gene end by 6 bases; junction bases not matched to a gene: 19. The CDR3 here is CASSPRGPAGERTCEQYF. CDR3 nucleotide sequence: TGTGCCAGCTCACCGCGGGGGCCAGCGGGAGAGAGAACGTGCGAGCAGTACTTC.

This chain uses TRBV15 with TRBJ1-5; 7 bases are shared with TRBD1. The junction had 5 bases not matched to a gene; V was cut back by 1 base and J by 2 bases. Germline assignment: CDR1 LNHNV and CDR2 YYDKDF (reference sequence). The CDR3 is made up of 16 amino acids. The DNA for the CDR3 is TGTGCCACCAGCAGAGCTGACAGGGTGTGCAATCAGCCCCAGCATTTT. As protein: CATSRADRVCNQPQHF.

The CDR3 DNA follows: TGTGCCAGCAGCCTTCCACAGTCGGGACTCCTTTCCACCTACGAGCAGTACTTC. Protein: CASSLPQSGLLSTYEQYF. The chain joins TRBV7-3 to TRBJ2-7, with D perhaps matching TRBD2 (6 bases). The germline CDR1 and CDR2 sequences are SGHTA and FQGTGA. This CDR3 has 18 amino acids. Trimming took 5 bases from V and 2 from J, leaving 25 bases between them. Full variable domain (outside the CDR3, taken from reference TRBV7-3 and TRBJ2-7): GAGVSQTPSNKVTEKGKYVELRCDPISGHTALYWYRQSLGQGPEFLIYFQGTGAADDSGLPNDRFFAVRPEGSVSTLKIQRTERGDSAVYLCASSLPQSGLLSTYEQYFGPGTRLTVT.

The V gene is TRBV27, the J gene TRBJ2-3; TRBD2 matches 8 bases. This CDR3 contains 16 residues. Germline trimming cut 2 bases from V and 1 base from J; bases unmatched to any gene: 5. CDR1 MNHEY and CDR2 SMNVEV come from the germline V gene (reference sequence). For the CDR3, the DNA is TGTGCCAGCAGTTTAACCTCCGGGGGGGGCACAGATACGCAGTATTTT. Translating gives CASSLTSGGGTDTQYF.

The chain couples TRBV9 to TRBJ1-1, with D possibly matching TRBD1 (5 bases). Per germline, CDR1 SGDLS and CDR2 YYNGEE. V was clipped by 4 bases and J by 4 bases, with 11 bases between them. The CDR3 extends over 13 amino acids. CDR3 region: CASSTDQGTEAFF. The CDR3 DNA sequence: TGTGCCAGCAGCACAGATCAGGGCACTGAAGCTTTCTTT. Together with reference TRBV9 and TRBJ1-1, the CDR3 gives the full variable domain: DSGVTQTPKHLITATGQRVTLRCSPRSGDLSVYWYQQSLDQGLQFLIQYYNGEERAKGNILERFSAQQFPDLHSELNLSSLELGDSALYFCASSTDQGTEAFFGQGTRLTVV.

The rearrangement uses TRBV27 and TRBJ1-2; 11 nucleotides align to TRBD1. From germline, CDR1 is MNHEY and CDR2 SMNVEV (reference sequence). The V segment lost 4 bases and the J segment 2 bases; nucleotides outside the gene matches: 6. The length of the CDR3 is 16 residues. For the CDR3, the DNA is TGTGCCAGCAGTTCGCGCCGGGACAGGGGGAACTATGGCTACACCTTC. Translation: CASSSRRDRGNYGYTF.

V and J are TRBV7-9 and TRBJ2-7, with 13 bases matching TRBD2. Germline lookup yields CDR1 SEHNR and CDR2 FQNEAQ (reference sequence). This CDR3 region has 16 residues. V shed 5 bases and J 5 bases; nucleotides not matched to a gene: 9. CDR3 sequence: CASSQTRLAGGHEQYF. The CDR3 bases are TGTGCCAGCAGCCAGACCCGACTAGCGGGAGGCCACGAGCAGTACTTC.

This clone was observed a few times. V is TRBV2 and J is TRBJ1-3; the match to TRBD1 covers 7 bases. The V gene end was trimmed by 7 bases and the J gene end by 3 bases; junction bases not matched to a gene: 3. Looked up from germline, CDR1 is SNHLY and CDR2 is FYNNEI. The CDR3 spans 13 residues. The CDR3 DNA reads as TGTGCCAGCAATGGGACAGTTGGAAACACCATATATTTT. Amino acids: CASNGTVGNTIYF. Variable domain in full (rest from reference TRBV2 and TRBJ1-3): EPEVTQTPSHQVTQMGQEVILRCVPISNHLYFYWYRQILGQKVEFLVSFYNNEISEKSEIFDDQFSVERPDGSNFTLKIRSTKLEDSAMYFCASNGTVGNTIYFGEGSWLTVV.

This rearrangement joins TRBV14 to TRBJ1-3; D might be TRBD1 (6 bases). Deletions cut 4 bases from V and 0 bases from J, with 16 bases between. The germline gives CDR1 SGHDN, CDR2 FVKESK. The CDR3 covers 17 residues. The CDR3 region is CASSPKISQGSGNTIYF. CDR3 nucleotides: TGTGCCAGCAGCCCAAAAATATCACAGGGCTCTGGAAACACCATATATTTT.

V gene TRBV27 combines with J gene TRBJ2-3; 7 positions agree with TRBD2. This CDR3 contains 16 residues. Germline values: CDR1 MNHEY, CDR2 SMNVEV (reference sequence). V lost 2 bases to trimming and J lost 3 bases; unmatched junction nucleotides: 8. CDR3 nucleotide sequence: TGTGCCAGCAGTTTAACCCCTCGGGAGGCGACAGATACGCAGTATTTT. Encoded protein: CASSLTPREATDTQYF.

V and J are TRBV11-3 and TRBJ2-3; 7 bases line up with TRBD2. Germline assignment: CDR1 SGHNT and CDR2 YENEEA. Trimming removed 5 bases from V and 6 bases from J; junction bases left unmatched: 14. The CDR3 is 16 amino acids. As DNA, the CDR3 is TGTGCCAGCAGCGGGGGTGCGGGAGTGGTAACGGATACGCAGTATTTT. Amino acids: CASSGGAGVVTDTQYF.

The CDR3 nucleotides are TGTGCCAGCAGCTTAACCCAGGGGTATGGCTACACCTTC. Amino acids: CASSLTQGYGYTF. This chain uses TRBV5-6 with TRBJ1-2, with D possibly TRBD1 on 6 matching bases. Trimming removed 2 bases from V and 5 bases from J, with 10 bases in between. Germline values: CDR1 SGHDT, CDR2 YYEEEE. CDR3 size: 13 residues.

CDR3 sequence (DNA): TGTGCCAGCAGTGTGGAGTCAGGGGCCTACGAGCAGTACTTC. Translating gives CASSVESGAYEQYF. The chain uses TRBV6-4 and TRBJ2-5, with D possibly matching TRBD1 (6 bases). Near its end, the DNA agrees better with TRBJ2-7, so the J call may be wrong. CDR3 length: 14 residues. The germline gives CDR1 MRHNA, CDR2 SNTAGT.

J is TRBJ2-5 and V is TRBV5-1, with TRBD2 matching 7 bases. J lost 1 base, V lost 2 bases, and 14 bases had no gene match. CDR1 and CDR2 from the germline V gene are SGHRS and YFSETQ. The CDR3 is 18 amino acids. CDR3 loop: CASSFLRLAERAQETQYF. For the CDR3, the DNA is TGCGCCAGCAGCTTCCTCAGACTAGCAGAGAGGGCCCAAGAGACCCAGTACTTC.

This sequence joins TRBV4-2 and TRBJ2-7; 8 nucleotides agree with TRBD1. Trimming cost V 1 base and J 2 bases; bases outside gene matches: 10. This CDR3 is 17 amino acids long. Germline values: CDR1 LGHNA, CDR2 YNFKEQ. The CDR3 sequence: CASSQAPGQDLTYEQYF. CDR3 nucleotides: TGTGCCAGCAGCCAAGCGCCGGGACAGGATTTAACCTACGAGCAGTACTTC.

The chain couples TRBV7-7 to TRBJ2-1; TRBD1 might be the D (5 bases). The germline CDR1 and CDR2 sequences are SSHAT and FNYEAQ (reference sequence). The CDR3 has 15 amino acids. With 5 bases removed from V and 6 bases from J, the gap between germline ends came to 17 bases. CDR3 in DNA: TGTGCCAGCAGCCCCGGGCCCCCAGGGTCCAATGAGCAGTTCTTC. Translated: CASSPGPPGSNEQFF.

The J gene is TRBJ2-7, the V gene TRBV28, with TRBD1 identical over 7 bases. Germline-derived CDR1 and CDR2 are MDHEN and SYDVKM. There are 14 residues in the CDR3. V lost 3 bases, J lost 2 bases, and 4 bases stayed unmatched. CDR3 protein: CASSLGQPTYEQYF. The CDR3 DNA follows: TGTGCCAGCAGTTTGGGACAGCCGACCTACGAGCAGTACTTC.

The chain carries TRBV4-3 and TRBJ2-2; tentatively, D is TRBD1 (7 bases). V was cut by 0 bases and J by 6 bases, with 20 bases left in between. From germline, CDR1 is LGHNA and CDR2 YSLEER. The CDR3 totals 18 residues. The CDR3 nucleotides are TGCGCCAGCAGCCAAGATCAGGGGGGCCAGGGTGATGCCGGGGAGCTGTTTTTT. It encodes CASSQDQGGQGDAGELFF.

The chain has TRBV6-5 and TRBJ2-7, with D uncertain. V was clipped by 6 bases and J by 0 bases, with 15 bases between them. CDR3 length: 15 residues. Germline V gene data show CDR1 as MNHEY and CDR2 as SVGAGI. The CDR3, as DNA: TGTGCCAGCAGGGCCCGGCGGCCGAACTCCTACGAGCAGTACTTC. Amino acids: CASRARRPNSYEQYF.

The V gene is TRBV18, the J gene TRBJ1-2; TRBD1 agrees at 9 bases. The CDR3 extends over 14 amino acids. V lost 4 bases to trimming and J lost 8 bases; unmatched junction nucleotides: 8. Germline CDR1 is KGHSH and CDR2 is LQKENI. DNA for the CDR3: TGTGCCAGCTCACGAAGGGACAGGGACCACGGCTACACCTTC. Translation: CASSRRDRDHGYTF.